The subject of this entry is one TCR beta chain. Among the donors, all were Caucasian adults who lived in Nashville, Tennessee. These data originate in a study of shared clonotypes between healthy human individuals. Germline assignment: CDR1 KGHSH and CDR2 LQKENI. Trimming shortened V by 2 bases and J by 3 bases, and 11 bases separated the two germline ends. This CDR3 region has 15 residues. Libraries were prepared by immunoSEQ multiplex PCR; TCRdb keeps only in-frame clonotypes and omits some of them. The sample gives 2,500,000 or so clones, 85% to 95% of which show up once; about 0.41% is in the top ten.

The clonotype was recovered from a young man in good health. Some clones in this sample may be carry-over from other donors' samples. The sequencing input was naive CD4+ T cells from PBMCs. Subset meaning: CD45RA+ positively selected. The chain combines TRBV18 with TRBJ1-3; a weak D match, TRBD1 (5 bases). This chain's CDR3 is CASSPWQGSGNTIYF. DNA for the CDR3: TGTGCCAGCTCACCATGGCAGGGAAGTGGAAACACCATATATTTT.